The following is a T cell receptor (beta chain) sequence with its context. The antigen is not known. One junction end does not reproduce the germline sequence, and a read error may be involved. Two lung cancer pathologists independently confirmed each histologic diagnosis. Nucleic acids came from premalignant or tumor cells enriched by macro-dissection. This sample is part of a study of immune evolution from preneoplasia to lung adenocarcinoma. The study's findings and limits: Top clone share appeared to fall from AAH through AIS, MIA, adenocarcinoma.

The CDR3 runs 16 residues. Germline V gives CDR1 LNHDA, CDR2 SQIVND (reference sequence). Profiling relied on immunoSEQ multiplex PCR, and the TCRdb table lists in-frame clones only, not all of them. The sample contains roughly 7,500 clones, 70% to 80% of which appear only once. Input material: FFPE atypical adenomatous hyperplasia tissue from the lung. Sample subset: atypical adenomatous hyperplasia (AAH), lung preneoplasia. The genes are TRBV19 and TRBJ1-3; D call uncertain. The origin of this receptor is a donor aged 70 or over with lung adenocarcinoma. Some clones in this sample may be carry-over from other donors' samples. The CDR3 loop reads CASRKAGSASGNTVYF. CDR3 nucleotides: TGTGCCAGTAGAAAGGCGGGGAGCGCCTCTGGAAACACCGTATATTTT. The full variable domain, its missing parts supplied by reference TRBV19 and TRBJ1-3, is DGGITQSPKYLFRKEGQNVTLSCEQNLNHDAMYWYRQDPGQGLRLIYYSQIVNDFQKGDIAEGYSVSREKKESFPLTVTSAQKNPTAFYLCASRKAGSASGNTVYFGEGSWLTVV.